Given below is one T cell receptor (beta chain) in context. The CDR3 is 15 amino acids. The trim removed 2 bases at V and 6 bases at J, leaving 6 bases unmatched. Germline CDR1 reads SGHDT; CDR2 reads YYEEEE. The sample comes from a study of human T cells and chemical hapten exposure. Overall study context: Yields of TCR per sample differed, chiefly owing to small differences in pooled library volume.

Unique molecular identifiers were linked by the library to individual cDNA molecules. TCRdb called the RACE reads again in MiXCR, with one record for every CDR3 protein. The table includes about 130,000 distinct CDR3 sequences, about 9% detected once. Regarding time point: healthy volunteer bleed at 2 weeks. Total RNA was extracted from unfractionated whole blood. The sequence derives from a male donor in good health. Some clones in this sample may be carry-over from other donors' samples. The chain links TRBV5-6 to TRBJ2-3; the match to TRBD2 covers 10 bases. Source material: whole blood. The CDR3 nucleotides are TGTGCCAGCAGCTTCGAGGCTAGCGGGGGTGATACGCAGTATTTT. Translated: CASSFEASGGDTQYF.